The 9 T cell receptor beta chains reported below all come from one sample, sequenced in a study of radiotherapy plus CTLA-4 blockade in lung cancer. Using immunoSEQ multiplex PCR, the repertoire was profiled, and TCRdb retains in-frame clones only, with some absent. The sample has tens of thousands of clones, roughly 81% seen once. Sequencing was performed on peripheral blood, taken from a patient treated with radiotherapy plus ipilimumab. Receptor source: a human donor with non-small cell lung cancer whose response to radiotherapy plus ipilimumab could not be evaluated.

The genes are TRBV11-2 and TRBJ1-1; 7 bases line up with TRBD1. The CDR3 spans 12 residues. Trimming took 6 bases from V and 4 from J; bases not matched to a gene: 2. The germline gives CDR1 SGHAT, CDR2 FQNNGV. The CDR3 sequence: CASSPGGTEAFF. CDR3 nucleotide sequence: TGTGCCAGCAGTCCAGGGGGCACTGAAGCTTTCTTT.

The rearrangement joins TRBV28 to TRBJ2-2, with D possibly TRBD2 on 6 matching bases. V gave up 9 bases and J gave up 5 bases, with 10 bases separating them. Germline CDR1 MDHEN, CDR2 SYDVKM. The CDR3 covers 12 residues. In nucleotides, the CDR3 is TGTGCCAGTGGGGGGTGGACCGGGGAGCTGTTTTTT. Amino acids: CASGGWTGELFF.

The chain recombines TRBV5-3 with TRBJ1-2; D possibly corresponds to TRBD1 (6 bases). TRBV5-3 is designated an ORF whose function remains uncertain. V shed 0 bases and J shed 2 bases, with 17 bases lying between them. There are 17 residues in the CDR3. The CDR3 nucleotides read TGTGCCAGAAGCTTGGGGGGCAGGGGAATCGTGAACTATGGCTACACCTTC. Encoded protein: CARSLGGRGIVNYGYTF.

The chain recombines TRBV7-9 with TRBJ1-5; D possibly corresponds to TRBD1 (5 bases). Trimming pared 4 bases from V and 4 bases from J, leaving 11 bases between. The germline V gene has CDR1 SEHNR and CDR2 FQNEAQ (reference sequence). The CDR3 runs 14 residues. CDR3 loop: CASSSQGVNQPQHF. The CDR3 coding sequence is TGTGCCAGCAGCTCTCAGGGCGTTAATCAGCCCCAGCATTTT. Combining the CDR3 with reference TRBV7-9 and TRBJ1-5 gives the whole variable domain DTGVSQNPRHKITKRGQNVTFRCDPISEHNRLYWYRQTLGQGPEFLTYFQNEAQLEKSRLLSDRFSAERPKGSFSTLEIQRTEQGDSAMYLCASSSQGVNQPQHFGDGTRLSIL.

This chain connects TRBV7-2 to TRBJ1-2, with unresolved D. Germline CDR1 SGHTA, CDR2 FQGNSA. This CDR3 contains 13 residues. V dropped 1 base and J dropped 2 bases, with 5 bases sitting between them. The CDR3 here is CASSLGQNYGYTF. For the CDR3, the DNA is TGTGCCAGCAGCTTAGGTCAGAACTATGGCTACACCTTC.

This clone was detected once. The V gene is TRBV11-2, the J gene TRBJ1-5; D not certain. V gave up 1 base and J gave up 8 bases, with 12 bases separating them. The germline gives CDR1 SGHAT, CDR2 FQNNGV. This CDR3 is built from 14 residues. The CDR3 DNA is TGTGCCAGCAGCTTAGGTAAGCGCGCGGAGCCCCAGCATTTT. Protein sequence: CASSLGKRAEPQHF.

The chain is built from TRBV11-3 and TRBJ2-1; D gene ambiguous. The CDR3 sequence is 15 residues long. Deletions cut 4 bases from V and 3 bases from J, with 13 bases between. Germline values: CDR1 SGHNT, CDR2 YENEEA. CDR3 sequence reads: CASSSEFGLYNEQFF. CDR3 DNA: TGTGCCAGCAGCTCCGAGTTCGGTCTCTACAATGAGCAGTTCTTC.

The chain recombines TRBV7-9 with TRBJ2-4; perhaps TRBD1 as D (5 bases). Trimming removed 5 bases at V and 7 bases at J, with 24 bases between. This CDR3 contains 17 residues. Germline V gene data show CDR1 as SEHNR and CDR2 as FQNEAQ (reference sequence). The CDR3 spells CASSPTLTGAQANIQYF. CDR3 coding DNA: TGTGCCAGCAGCCCCACTCTAACAGGAGCCCAGGCGAACATTCAGTACTTC.

The V gene is TRBV28, the J gene TRBJ1-2, with D possibly matching TRBD1 (5 bases). This CDR3 contains 12 residues. Trimming removed 7 bases at V and 6 bases at J, with 12 bases between. Germline V gene data show CDR1 as MDHEN and CDR2 as SYDVKM. For the CDR3, the DNA is TGTGCCAGCACCAACAGGTGGGATGGCTACACCTTC. Encoded protein: CASTNRWDGYTF.